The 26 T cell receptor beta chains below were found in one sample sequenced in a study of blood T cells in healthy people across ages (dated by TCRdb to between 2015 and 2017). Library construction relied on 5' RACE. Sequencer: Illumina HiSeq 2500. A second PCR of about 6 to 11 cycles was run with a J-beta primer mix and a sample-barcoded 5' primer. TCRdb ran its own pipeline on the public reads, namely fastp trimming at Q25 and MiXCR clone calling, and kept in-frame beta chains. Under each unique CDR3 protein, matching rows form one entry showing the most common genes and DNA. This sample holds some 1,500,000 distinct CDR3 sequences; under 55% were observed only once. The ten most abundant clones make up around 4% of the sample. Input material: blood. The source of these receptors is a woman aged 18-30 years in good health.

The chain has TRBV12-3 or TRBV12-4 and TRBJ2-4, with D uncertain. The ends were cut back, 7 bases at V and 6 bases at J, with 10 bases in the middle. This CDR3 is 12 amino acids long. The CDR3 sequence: CASTVSLNIQYF. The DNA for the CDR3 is TGTGCCAGCACGGTGAGCCTAAACATTCAGTACTTC.

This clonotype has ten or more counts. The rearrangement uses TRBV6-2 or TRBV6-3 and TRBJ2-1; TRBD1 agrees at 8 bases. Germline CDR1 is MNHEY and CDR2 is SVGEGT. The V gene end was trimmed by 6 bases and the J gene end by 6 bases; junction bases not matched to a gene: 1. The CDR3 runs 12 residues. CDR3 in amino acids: CASRDRVNEQFF. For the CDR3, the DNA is TGTGCCAGCAGGGACAGGGTCAATGAGCAGTTCTTC.

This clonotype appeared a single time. CDR3 coding DNA: TGCGCCACCCAGTCAATCGCCAGCTACTACAATGAGCAGTTCTTC. Translating it yields CATQSIASYYNEQFF. This chain uses TRBV23-1 with TRBJ2-1, with D unclear. TRBV23-1 is labeled an ORF, and its function is uncertain. CDR3 length: 15 amino acids. Trimming left V 10 bases short and J 3 bases short, with 19 bases between.

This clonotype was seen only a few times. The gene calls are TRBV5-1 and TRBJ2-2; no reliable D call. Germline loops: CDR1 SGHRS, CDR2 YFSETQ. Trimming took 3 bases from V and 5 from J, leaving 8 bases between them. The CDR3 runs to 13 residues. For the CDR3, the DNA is TGCGCCAGCAGCTGGCGAGAGACCGGGGAGCTGTTTTTT. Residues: CASSWRETGELFF.

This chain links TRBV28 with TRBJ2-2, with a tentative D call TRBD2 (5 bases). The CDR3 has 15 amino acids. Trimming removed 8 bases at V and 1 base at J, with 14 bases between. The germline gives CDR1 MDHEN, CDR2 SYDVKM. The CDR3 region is CASGLGSLNTGELFF. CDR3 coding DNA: TGTGCCAGCGGGCTTGGGAGCTTGAACACCGGGGAGCTGTTTTTT.

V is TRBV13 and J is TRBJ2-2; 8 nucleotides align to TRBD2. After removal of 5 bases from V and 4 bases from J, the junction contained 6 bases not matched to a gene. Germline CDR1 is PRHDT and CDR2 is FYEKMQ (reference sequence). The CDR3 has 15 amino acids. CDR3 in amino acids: CASSETSASTGELFF. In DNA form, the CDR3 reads TGTGCCAGCAGCGAGACTAGCGCGAGCACCGGGGAGCTGTTTTTT.

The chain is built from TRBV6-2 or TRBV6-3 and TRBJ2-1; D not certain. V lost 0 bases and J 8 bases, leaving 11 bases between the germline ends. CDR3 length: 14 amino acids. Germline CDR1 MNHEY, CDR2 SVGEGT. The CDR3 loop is CASSYSSGGHEQFF. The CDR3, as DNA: TGTGCCAGCAGTTACTCATCAGGCGGCCATGAGCAGTTCTTC.

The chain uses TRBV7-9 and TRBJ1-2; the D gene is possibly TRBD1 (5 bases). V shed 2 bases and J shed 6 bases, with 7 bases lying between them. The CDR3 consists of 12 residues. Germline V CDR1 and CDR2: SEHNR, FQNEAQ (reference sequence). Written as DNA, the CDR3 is TGTGCCAGCAGCTTATGGGGGAATGGCTACACCTTC. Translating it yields CASSLWGNGYTF.

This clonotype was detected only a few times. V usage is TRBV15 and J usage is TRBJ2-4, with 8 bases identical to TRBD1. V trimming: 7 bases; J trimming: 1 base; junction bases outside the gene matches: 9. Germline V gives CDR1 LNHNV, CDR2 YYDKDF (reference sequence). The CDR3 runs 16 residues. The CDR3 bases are TGTGCCACCAATCCGATCCGGGACAGGGCCAAAAACATTCAGTACTTC. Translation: CATNPIRDRAKNIQYF.

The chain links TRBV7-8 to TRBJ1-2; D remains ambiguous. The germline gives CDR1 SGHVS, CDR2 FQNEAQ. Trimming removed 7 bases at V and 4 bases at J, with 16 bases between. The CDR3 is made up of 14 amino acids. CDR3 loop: CASNHGVEGYGYTF. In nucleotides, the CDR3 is TGTGCCAGCAACCATGGAGTGGAGGGCTATGGCTACACCTTC.

The CDR3 sequence: CASSDVGNQPQHF. CDR3 coding DNA: TGTGCCAGCAGTGATGTTGGCAATCAGCCCCAGCATTTT. The gene calls are TRBV6-1 and TRBJ1-5; unclear D gene. The V and J ends lost 3 bases and 2 bases respectively, with 5 bases between them. Germline assignment: CDR1 MNHNS and CDR2 SASEGT. The length of the CDR3 is 13 residues.

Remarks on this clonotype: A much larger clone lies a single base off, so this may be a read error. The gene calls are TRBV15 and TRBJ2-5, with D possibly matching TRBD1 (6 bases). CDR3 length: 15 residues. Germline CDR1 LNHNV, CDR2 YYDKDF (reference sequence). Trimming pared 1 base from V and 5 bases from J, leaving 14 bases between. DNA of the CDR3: TGTGCCACCAGCAGAGCGGCTACAGGGTTTGAGACCCAGTACTTC. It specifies CATSRAATGFETQYF. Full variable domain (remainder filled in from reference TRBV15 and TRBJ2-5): DAMVIQNPRYQVTQFGKPVTLSCSQTLNHNVMYWYQQKSSQAPKLLFHYYDKDFNNEADTPDNFQSRRPNTSFCFLDIRSPGLGDTAMYLCATSRAATGFETQYFGPGTRLLVL.

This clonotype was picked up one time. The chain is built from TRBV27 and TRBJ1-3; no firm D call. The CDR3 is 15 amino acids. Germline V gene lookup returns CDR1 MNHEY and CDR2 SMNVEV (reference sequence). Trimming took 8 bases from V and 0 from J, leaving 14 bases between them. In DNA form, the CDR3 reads TGTGCCAGCCGCACCCTGGGCAGCTCTGGAAACACCATATATTTT. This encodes CASRTLGSSGNTIYF.

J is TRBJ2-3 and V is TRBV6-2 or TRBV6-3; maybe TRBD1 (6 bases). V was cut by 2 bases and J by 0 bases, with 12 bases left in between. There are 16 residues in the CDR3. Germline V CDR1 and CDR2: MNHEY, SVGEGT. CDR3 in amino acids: CASSYPRTASTDTQYF. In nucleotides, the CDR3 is TGTGCCAGCAGTTACCCCAGGACAGCTAGCACAGATACGCAGTATTTT.

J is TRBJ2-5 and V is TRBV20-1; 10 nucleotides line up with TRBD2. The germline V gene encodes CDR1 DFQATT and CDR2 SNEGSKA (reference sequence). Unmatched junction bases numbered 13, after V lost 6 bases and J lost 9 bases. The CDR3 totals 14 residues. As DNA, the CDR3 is TGCAGTGCCCCCTTTTCTAGCGGGAGTGTGGCCCAGTACTTC. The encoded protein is CSAPFSSGSVAQYF.

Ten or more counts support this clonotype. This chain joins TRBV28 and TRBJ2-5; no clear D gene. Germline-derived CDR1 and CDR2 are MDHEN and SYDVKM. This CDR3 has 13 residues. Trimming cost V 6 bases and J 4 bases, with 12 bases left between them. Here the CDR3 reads CASSTPARETQYF. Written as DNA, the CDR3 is TGTGCCAGCAGCACCCCTGCCAGAGAGACCCAGTACTTC.

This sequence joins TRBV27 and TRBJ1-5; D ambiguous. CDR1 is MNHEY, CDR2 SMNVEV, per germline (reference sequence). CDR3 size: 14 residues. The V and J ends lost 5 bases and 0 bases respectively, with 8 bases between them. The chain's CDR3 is CASSQFYSNQPQHF. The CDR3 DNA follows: TGTGCCAGCAGTCAATTTTATAGCAATCAGCCCCAGCATTTT.

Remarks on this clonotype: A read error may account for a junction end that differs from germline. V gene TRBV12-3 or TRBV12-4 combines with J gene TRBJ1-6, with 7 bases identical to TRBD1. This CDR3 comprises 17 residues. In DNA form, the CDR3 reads TGTGCCAACAGTGGTGGTAGGGGGCAACTCTATAATTCACCCCTCCACTTT. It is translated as CANSGGRGQLYNSPLHF.

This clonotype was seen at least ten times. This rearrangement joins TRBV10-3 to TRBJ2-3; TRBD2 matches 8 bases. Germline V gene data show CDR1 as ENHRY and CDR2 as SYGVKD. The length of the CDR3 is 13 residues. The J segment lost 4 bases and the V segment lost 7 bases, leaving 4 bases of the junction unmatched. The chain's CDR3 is CAIIRTSSDTQYF. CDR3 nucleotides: TGTGCCATCATCAGGACTAGCTCAGATACGCAGTATTTT.

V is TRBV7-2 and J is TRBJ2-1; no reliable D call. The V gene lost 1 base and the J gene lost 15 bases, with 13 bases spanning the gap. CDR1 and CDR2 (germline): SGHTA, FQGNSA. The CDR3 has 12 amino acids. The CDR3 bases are TGTGCCAGCAGCTTAGGCCTCCCTGGGCCGTTCTTC. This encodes CASSLGLPGPFF.

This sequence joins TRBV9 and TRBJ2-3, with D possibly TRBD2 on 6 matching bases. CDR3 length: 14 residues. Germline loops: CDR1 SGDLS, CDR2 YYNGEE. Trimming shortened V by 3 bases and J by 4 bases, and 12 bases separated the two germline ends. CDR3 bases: TGTGCCAGCAGCGACGGGGGTAGCCCAGATACGCAGTATTTT. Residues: CASSDGGSPDTQYF.

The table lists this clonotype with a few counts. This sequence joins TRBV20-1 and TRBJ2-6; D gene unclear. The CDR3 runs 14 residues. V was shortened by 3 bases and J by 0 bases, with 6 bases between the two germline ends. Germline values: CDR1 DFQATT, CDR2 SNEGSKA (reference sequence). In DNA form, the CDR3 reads TGCAGTGCTAGTGTGGTCTCTGGGGCCAACGTCCTGACTTTC. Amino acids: CSASVVSGANVLTF.

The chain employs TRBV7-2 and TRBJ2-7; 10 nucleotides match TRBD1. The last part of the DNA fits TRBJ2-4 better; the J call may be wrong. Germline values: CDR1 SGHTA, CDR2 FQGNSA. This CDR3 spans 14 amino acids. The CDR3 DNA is TGTGCCAGCAGCTTAGCCGGACAGGGGGGCATTCAGTACTTC. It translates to CASSLAGQGGIQYF.

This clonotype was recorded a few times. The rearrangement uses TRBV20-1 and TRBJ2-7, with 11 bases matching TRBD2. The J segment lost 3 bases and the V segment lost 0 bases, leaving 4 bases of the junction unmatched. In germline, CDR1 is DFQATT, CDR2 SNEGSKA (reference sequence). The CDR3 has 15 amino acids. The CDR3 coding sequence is TGCAGTGCTAGAGACGGGGGACTAGCGGACTACGAGCAGTACTTC. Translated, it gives CSARDGGLADYEQYF.

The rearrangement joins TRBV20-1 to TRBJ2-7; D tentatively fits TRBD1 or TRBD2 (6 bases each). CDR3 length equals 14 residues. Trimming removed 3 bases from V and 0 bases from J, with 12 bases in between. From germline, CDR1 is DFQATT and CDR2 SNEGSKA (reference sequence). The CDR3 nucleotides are TGCAGTGCTAGCGGGGGCCAAAGCTCCTACGAGCAGTACTTC. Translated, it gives CSASGGQSSYEQYF.

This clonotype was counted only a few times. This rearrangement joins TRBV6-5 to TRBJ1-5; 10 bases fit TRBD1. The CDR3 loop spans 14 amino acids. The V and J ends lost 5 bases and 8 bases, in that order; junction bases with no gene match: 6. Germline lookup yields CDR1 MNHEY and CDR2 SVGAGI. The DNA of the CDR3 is TGTGCCAGCAGTCCTGACAGGGGGCATAAGCCCCAGCATTTT. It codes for CASSPDRGHKPQHF.